The T cell receptor beta chain under discussion was sequenced for a study of OX40 agonist ivuxolimab in advanced cancers. Looking at the study overall: Ivuxolimab, an antibody acting as an agonist of OX40 (CD134), was used to treat patients. Partial responses were recorded for three patients, including one with hepatocellular carcinoma and two with cutaneous melanoma.

This CDR3 is built from 14 residues. The V end was cut by 3 bases, the J end by 4 bases, with 10 bases between. Per germline, CDR1 SGHVS and CDR2 FNYEAQ. Assay: immunoSEQ multiplex PCR; the TCRdb copy retains only in-frame clones and omits some. In the table there are 55,000 to 70,000 clones, 86% of which are singletons. The sequence was obtained from an adult with an advanced solid tumor such as melanoma, head and neck, liver or kidney cancer. The specimen was CD4+ or CD8+ T cells sorted from blood, collected in a trial of the OX40 agonist ivuxolimab. The V gene is TRBV7-6, the J gene TRBJ1-3, with D possibly TRBD1 on 5 matching bases. The CDR3 here is CASSFRGAGNTIYF. The CDR3 bases are TGTGCCAGCAGCTTCCGAGGGGCCGGAAACACCATATATTTT.